The 17 T cell receptor beta chains below all came from one sample that was sequenced in a study of blood T cell repertoires in COVID-19 (TCRdb year 2020). Library prep was done by the immunoSEQ multiplex PCR assay. The clones in this table, taken by TCRdb from immuneACCESS, are in-frame only. Not every clone is retained; where verified, under half of the shortfall comes from an unresolved V gene, and the cause of the rest is unknown. The sample includes over 300,000 clones, with over 70% observed a single time. About 1.2% of the sample is held by the ten biggest clonotypes. The sequenced sample consisted of peripheral blood. The receptors here all came from a woman in her forties or fifties with acute or convalescent COVID-19.

The rearrangement joins TRBV6-5 to TRBJ2-1; D gene uncertain. The length of the CDR3 is 15 residues. Germline CDR1 and CDR2: MNHEY and SVGAGI. Trimming cost V 6 bases and J 0 bases, with 12 bases left between them. CDR3 bases: TGTGCCAGCAGCCCCCGGTCCGGCTCCTACAATGAGCAGTTCTTC. As protein: CASSPRSGSYNEQFF.

This chain links TRBV30 with TRBJ1-6, with D hard to call. This CDR3 region has 14 residues. V lost 3 bases and J 0 bases, leaving 6 bases between the germline ends. Germline lookup yields CDR1 GTSNPN and CDR2 SVGIG (reference sequence). The CDR3 coding sequence is TGTGCCTGGAGGAGGGACTCCTATAATTCACCCCTCCACTTT. It translates to CAWRRDSYNSPLHF. Filled out from reference TRBV30 and TRBJ1-6, the complete variable domain reads SQTIHQWPATLVQPVGSPLSLECTVEGTSNPNLYWYRQAAGRGLQLLFYSVGIGQISSEVPQNLSASRPQDRQFILSSKKLLLSDSGFYLCAWRRDSYNSPLHFGNGTRLTVT.

This chain joins TRBV2 and TRBJ2-6; D ambiguous. CDR1 SNHLY and CDR2 FYNNEI come from the germline V gene. The CDR3 is made up of 15 amino acids. Between the trimmed V and J ends, which lost 9 bases and 4 bases, there was a span of 16 bases. The CDR3 is CASTSEAVGANVLTF. CDR3 in DNA: TGTGCCAGTACAAGTGAGGCAGTGGGGGCCAACGTCCTGACTTTC.

Only one count was recorded for this clone. This chain uses TRBV5-5 with TRBJ1-2; D perhaps matches TRBD1 (5 bases). The CDR3 spans 15 residues. Germline V gene sequence: CDR1 SGHKS, CDR2 YYEKEE (reference sequence). Trimming left V 3 bases short and J 7 bases short, with 19 bases between. In DNA form, the CDR3 reads TGTGCCAGCAGCTATATTCAGCCGGGGGTAGGTGGCTACACCTTC. Amino acids: CASSYIQPGVGGYTF.

This chain links TRBV27 with TRBJ1-5; 9 positions agree with TRBD1. Germline V gene lookup returns CDR1 MNHEY and CDR2 SMNVEV (reference sequence). This CDR3 has 16 amino acids. V was pared by 4 bases and J by 7 bases, with 11 bases of the junction left unmatched. This CDR3 reads CASSWDRAPGGQPQHF. DNA of the CDR3: TGTGCCAGCAGTTGGGACAGGGCACCAGGGGGACAGCCCCAGCATTTT.

The V call is TRBV18, the J call TRBJ2-5; TRBD2 matches 8 bases. Germline CDR1 KGHSH, CDR2 LQKENI. Trimming took 2 bases from V and 2 from J; bases not matched to a gene: 4. This CDR3 comprises 15 residues. The CDR3 loop is CASSPMRGVQETQYF. The CDR3 bases are TGTGCCAGCTCACCAATGCGGGGGGTGCAAGAGACCCAGTACTTC. Looking up the rest from reference TRBV18 and TRBJ2-5 gives the full variable domain: NAGVMQNPRHLVRRRGQEARLRCSPMKGHSHVYWYRQLPEEGLKFMVYLQKENIIDESGMPKERFSAEFPKEGPSILRIQQVVRGDSAAYFCASSPMRGVQETQYFGPGTRLLVL.

The chain is built from TRBV27 and TRBJ2-3; weak D call: TRBD2 (6 bases). The CDR3 consists of 13 residues. Germline CDR1 and CDR2: MNHEY and SMNVEV (reference sequence). The V end was cut by 2 bases, the J end by 8 bases, with 11 bases between. CDR3 bases: TGTGCCAGCAGTTTAACATTGCGGGGTACGCAGTATTTT. Translating gives CASSLTLRGTQYF.

The V and J genes are TRBV6-5 and TRBJ2-1; 7 nucleotides line up with TRBD1. V was clipped by 8 bases and J by 8 bases; unmatched bases: 6. Germline assignment: CDR1 MNHEY and CDR2 SVGAGI. The CDR3 has 12 amino acids. CDR3 protein: CASGLGTDEQFF. CDR3 nucleotides: TGTGCCAGCGGCTTGGGGACAGATGAGCAGTTCTTC.

In this sample, this clone turned up once. J is TRBJ2-7 and V is TRBV5-1, with 10 bases matching TRBD1. The length of the CDR3 is 15 residues. The V and J ends lost 4 bases and 6 bases, in that order; junction bases with no gene match: 10. CDR1 is SGHRS and CDR2 is YFSETQ in the germline V gene. The DNA for the CDR3 is TGCGCCAGCAGCCCCCGGGACAGGGGTCTCTCCGAGCAGTACTTC. Translation: CASSPRDRGLSEQYF.

The chain uses TRBV5-1 and TRBJ2-3, with TRBD2 matching over 7 bases. Germline CDR1 and CDR2: SGHRS and YFSETQ. CDR3 length: 16 amino acids. Trimming cost V 0 bases and J 1 base; bases outside gene matches: 5. CDR3 in amino acids: CASSLVAGPGTDTQYF. The CDR3 region has the DNA TGCGCCAGCAGCTTGGTAGCGGGCCCTGGCACAGATACGCAGTATTTT.

The chain combines TRBV7-4 with TRBJ2-7, with TRBD1 matching over 12 bases. After removal of 5 bases from V and 5 bases from J, the junction contained 4 bases not matched to a gene. Germline assignment: CDR1 SGHVT and CDR2 SQSDAQ. The CDR3 totals 14 residues. The CDR3 DNA reads TGTGCCAGCAGCCTTGGGGACAGGGGGCACGAGCAGTACGTC. Residues: CASSLGDRGHEQYV.

This chain connects TRBV2 to TRBJ2-5; D is unclear. The CDR3 runs to 14 residues. The germline gives CDR1 SNHLY, CDR2 FYNNEI. The V gene lost 0 bases and the J gene lost 3 bases, with 8 bases spanning the gap. This chain's CDR3 is CASSEALAEETQYF. The CDR3, as DNA: TGTGCCAGCAGTGAAGCTTTGGCAGAAGAGACCCAGTACTTC.

Details on this clone: One end of the junction fails to match germline, which may point to a read error. V gene TRBV27 combines with J gene TRBJ2-1, with TRBD1 matching 9 bases. The CDR3 contains 14 residues. Germline values: CDR1 MNHEY, CDR2 SMNVEV (reference sequence). The CDR3 DNA is TGTGCCAGTAGTTTAGGGACAGGGTTCAATGAGCAGTTCTTC. This sequence encodes CASSLGTGFNEQFF.

This chain uses TRBV5-1 with TRBJ2-3; 7 bases map to TRBD2. The CDR3 contains 15 residues. V lost 2 bases to trimming and J lost 6 bases; unmatched junction nucleotides: 9. The germline gives CDR1 SGHRS, CDR2 YFSETQ. For the CDR3, the DNA is TGCGCCAGCAGCTTATCTCCCGGGGGGAGGGATACGCAGTATTTT. This gives the protein CASSLSPGGRDTQYF. Full variable domain (missing parts from reference TRBV5-1 and TRBJ2-3): KAGVTQTPRYLIKTRGQQVTLSCSPISGHRSVSWYQQTPGQGLQFLFEYFSETQRNKGNFPGRFSGRQFSNSRSEMNVSTLELGDSALYLCASSLSPGGRDTQYFGPGTRLTVL.

The V and J genes are TRBV24-1 and TRBJ2-2; TRBD1 matches at 12 bases. The CDR3 totals 16 residues. From germline, CDR1 is KGHDR and CDR2 SFDVKD. After removal of 5 bases from V and 8 bases from J, the junction contained 8 bases not matched to a gene. This CDR3 is CATSGPGTGGPGELFF. The CDR3 DNA reads TGTGCCACCAGTGGACCCGGGACAGGGGGCCCGGGGGAGCTGTTTTTT.

This clone has just one count. The genes are TRBV19 and TRBJ1-4; unclear D gene. Germline V lookup: CDR1 LNHDA, CDR2 SQIVND (reference sequence). V was clipped by 4 bases and J by 1 base, with 10 bases between them. The CDR3 is 15 amino acids. The CDR3 region is CASSTPRGTNEKLFF. In DNA, the CDR3 is TGTGCCAGTAGTACCCCGAGAGGAACTAATGAAAAACTGTTTTTT.

The chain joins TRBV24-1 to TRBJ2-3; 8 nucleotides align to TRBD1. This CDR3 is 15 amino acids long. CDR1 KGHDR and CDR2 SFDVKD come from the germline V gene. V dropped 4 bases and J dropped 2; count of bases not matched to a gene: 4. CDR3 in DNA: TGTGCCACCAGTGAGGGGACAGGCTACACAGATACGCAGTATTTT. Amino acid sequence: CATSEGTGYTDTQYF.